A single sample gave rise to the 16 T cell receptor beta chains below, sequenced in a study of T cells in localized non-small cell lung cancer. Method: immunoSEQ multiplex PCR; TCRdb's copy keeps in-frame clones and lacks some. The table shows about 40,000 clones, with 65% to 90% occurring only once. Material: peripheral blood mononuclear cells, obtained before any cancer treatment. These receptors all stem from a male donor aged 60 or older with stage II lung adenocarcinoma.

This sequence joins TRBV27 and TRBJ1-2; D call uncertain. This CDR3 region has 13 residues. CDR1 MNHEY and CDR2 SMNVEV come from the germline V gene (reference sequence). Trimming removed 6 bases from V and 3 bases from J, with 11 bases in between. CDR3 loop: CASRPDRYYGYTF. The CDR3 bases are TGTGCCAGCAGGCCAGACCGCTACTATGGCTACACCTTC.

The V gene is TRBV30, the J gene TRBJ2-5; D remains unclear. This CDR3 comprises 11 residues. Germline values: CDR1 GTSNPN, CDR2 SVGIG (reference sequence). V was shortened by 2 bases and J by 5 bases, with 6 bases between the two germline ends. The CDR3 region is CAWSLLETQYF. Written as DNA, the CDR3 is TGTGCCTGGAGTCTCTTGGAGACCCAGTACTTC.

The CDR3 loop is CASSLLAGTGELFF. CDR3 sequence (DNA): TGTGCCAGCAGCTTACTGGCCGGGACCGGGGAGCTGTTTTTT. The chain is built from TRBV7-9 and TRBJ2-2; D is uncertain. The CDR3 has 14 amino acids. CDR1 is SEHNR, CDR2 FQNEAQ, per germline (reference sequence). V dropped 2 bases and J dropped 5 bases, with 9 bases sitting between them.

This chain uses TRBV18 with TRBJ1-1; D might be TRBD1 (5 bases). Germline CDR1 is KGHSH and CDR2 is LQKENI. The CDR3 is made up of 14 amino acids. The V end lost 1 base, the J end lost 4 bases, and 10 bases lay between the germline ends. Written as DNA, the CDR3 is TGTGCCAGCTCACCACAGGGGTTTGGCACTGAAGCTTTCTTT. The encoded protein is CASSPQGFGTEAFF.

The chain is built from TRBV5-6 and TRBJ1-2; D is undetermined. Germline CDR1 is SGHDT and CDR2 is YYEEEE. This CDR3 comprises 12 residues. The V gene lost 0 bases and the J gene lost 8 bases, with 8 bases spanning the gap. CDR3 in amino acids: CASSLARRGYTF. The CDR3, as DNA: TGTGCCAGCAGCTTGGCTCGGAGGGGCTACACCTTC.

J is TRBJ2-1 and V is TRBV15; D assignment may be TRBD1 or TRBD2 (6 bases each). The germline CDR1 and CDR2 sequences are LNHNV and YYDKDF (reference sequence). This CDR3 spans 15 amino acids. V lost 1 base and J lost 8, with 15 bases in between. As DNA, the CDR3 is TGTGCCACCAGCAGAGTCGGTGGGGGGCGGCATGAGCAGTTCTTC. Translation: CATSRVGGGRHEQFF.

The rearrangement links TRBV30 to TRBJ1-1; a possible D gene is TRBD1 (5 bases). CDR1 and CDR2 from the germline V gene are GTSNPN and SVGIG (reference sequence). V lost 7 bases to trimming and J lost 0 bases, with 15 bases between them. This CDR3 is built from 14 residues. The CDR3 sequence is CASGGGTVNTEAFF. The CDR3 region has the DNA TGTGCCTCCGGTGGTGGGACGGTGAACACTGAAGCTTTCTTT.

The chain recombines TRBV2 with TRBJ2-6; D may be TRBD1 (5 bases). The V end was cut by 5 bases, the J end by 0 bases, with 14 bases between. CDR3 length equals 17 residues. CDR1 SNHLY and CDR2 FYNNEI come from the germline V gene. DNA for the CDR3: TGTGCCAGCAGTAGGCAGGTTGGGGCCTCTGGGGCCAACGTCCTGACTTTC. This translates into CASSRQVGASGANVLTF.

V gene TRBV4-1 combines with J gene TRBJ1-2; no firm D call. V lost 0 bases to trimming and J lost 6 bases, with 14 bases between them. The CDR3 has 15 residues. Germline-derived CDR1 and CDR2 are MGHRA and YSYEKL. The CDR3 DNA reads TGCGCCAGCAGCCAAGATCTCTCTCGGGCGGATGGCTACACCTTC. Protein sequence: CASSQDLSRADGYTF.

The V and J genes are TRBV28 and TRBJ2-1; D gene ambiguous. Germline lookup yields CDR1 MDHEN and CDR2 SYDVKM. This CDR3 has 12 residues. Between the trimmed V and J ends, which lost 1 base and 10 bases, there was a span of 8 bases. This CDR3 reads CASSLSAGEQFF. The DNA for the CDR3 is TGTGCCAGCAGTTTATCAGCAGGCGAGCAGTTCTTC.

The chain uses TRBV2 and TRBJ2-7, with D unclear. V lost 5 bases and J 5 bases, leaving 7 bases between the germline ends. This CDR3 spans 11 amino acids. Germline lookup yields CDR1 SNHLY and CDR2 FYNNEI. For the CDR3, the DNA is TGTGCCAGCAGTTCCCGACACGAGCAGTACTTC. Translated, it gives CASSSRHEQYF.

CDR3 amino acids: CASSPAGQGHGYTF. In nucleotides, the CDR3 is TGTGCCAGCAGCCCAGCGGGACAGGGTCATGGCTACACCTTC. The chain combines TRBV7-2 with TRBJ1-2, with 9 nucleotides matching TRBD1. Germline trimming cut 5 bases from V and 6 bases from J; bases unmatched to any gene: 7. This CDR3 contains 14 residues. CDR1 is SGHTA and CDR2 is FQGNSA in the germline V gene.

This chain joins TRBV28 and TRBJ1-1, with no clear D. Between the trimmed V and J ends, which lost 5 bases and 1 base, there was a span of 11 bases. Germline loops: CDR1 MDHEN, CDR2 SYDVKM. This CDR3 has 14 residues. The CDR3 sequence is CASSPRTGNTEAFF. The CDR3 DNA sequence: TGTGCCAGCAGTCCCAGGACGGGGAACACTGAAGCTTTCTTT.

The chain joins TRBV16 to TRBJ1-1; D gene unclear. The germline V gene has CDR1 KGHSY and CDR2 FQNENV. V lost 4 bases and J 0 bases, leaving 3 bases between the germline ends. This CDR3 comprises 12 residues. CDR3 nucleotide sequence: TGTGCCAGCAGCCGAGTGAACACTGAAGCTTTCTTT. Translated, it gives CASSRVNTEAFF.

A few counts support this clone. The chain combines TRBV19 with TRBJ1-5, with D maybe TRBD1 (5 bases). CDR1 is LNHDA and CDR2 is SQIVND in the germline V gene (reference sequence). V shed 4 bases and J shed 12 bases, with 19 bases lying between them. The CDR3 consists of 14 residues. This chain's CDR3 is CASSTNPGREHQHF. In DNA form, the CDR3 reads TGTGCCAGTAGTACCAATCCGGGCAGGGAACACCAGCATTTT.

The chain carries TRBV18 and TRBJ2-5; weak D call: TRBD1 (6 bases). There are 14 residues in the CDR3. Germline V gene sequence: CDR1 KGHSH, CDR2 LQKENI. Trimming pared 6 bases from V and 5 bases from J, leaving 16 bases between. CDR3 amino acids: CASSPQGSSETQYF. CDR3 in DNA: TGTGCCAGCTCGCCCCAGGGGAGTTCTGAGACCCAGTACTTC.